The sequence of this T cell receptor (beta chain) was determined in a study of blood T cells in healthy people across ages. The V gene lost 1 base and the J gene lost 10 bases, with 13 bases spanning the gap. The CDR3 totals 14 residues. Sample-barcoded 5' priming and a J-beta primer mix drove a second PCR of roughly 6 to 12 cycles. Each cDNA molecule carried a tag from a template-switch adaptor that contained 12 random nucleotides. TCRdb passed the 5' RACE reads through MiXCR, listing each CDR3 protein once. Among roughly 1 million distinct CDR3 sequences listed, around 27% were seen once. The sample was also reused in another study, on T cells of mothers and their children.

The specimen was blood. The chain employs TRBV12-3 or TRBV12-4 and TRBJ1-4; a weak D match, TRBD1 (5 bases). The receptor comes from a girl aged 2 to 10 in good health. Written as DNA, the CDR3 is TGTGCCAGCAGTTTAGGGGTGGGGGGAGGAAAACTGTTTTTT. It translates to CASSLGVGGGKLFF.